This T cell receptor (beta chain) stems from a study of T cells in Graves' hyperthyroidism and ophthalmopathy. There are many counts of this clonotype. CDR1 and CDR2 from the germline V gene are LNHDA and SQIVND (reference sequence). CDR3 length: 12 residues. The ends were cut back, 9 bases at V and 3 bases at J, with 10 bases in the middle. There were TCR beta CDR3 regions amplified from RNA transcripts. The study used the HTBI primer set for a first-round RT-PCR of the TCR CDR3. TCRdb redid the calling of the multiplex PCR reads with MiXCR, one entry per CDR3 protein. The sample records fewer than 550,000 distinct CDR3 sequences, approximately 14% being singletons. Patients with uncontrolled infections, other autoimmune diseases, pregnancy or lactation were excluded.

The source is a woman under 30 with Graves' hyperthyroidism. The rearrangement joins TRBV19 to TRBJ2-3; D is uncertain. Sequencing used blood. CDR3 amino acids: CASSPPTDTQYF. Here the CDR3 DNA reads TGTGCCAGCAGCCCCCCGACAGATACGCAGTATTTT. The full variable domain, completed using reference TRBV19 and TRBJ2-3, is DGGITQSPKYLFRKEGQNVTLSCEQNLNHDAMYWYRQDPGQGLRLIYYSQIVNDFQKGDIAEGYSVSREKKESFPLTVTSAQKNPTAFYLCASSPPTDTQYFGPGTRLTVL.